This T cell receptor (beta chain) was captured in a study of cytomegalovirus exposure and HLA in healthy donors. Germline CDR1 and CDR2: GTSNPN and SVGIG (reference sequence). The CDR3 is 13 residues long. With 2 bases clipped from V and 6 bases from J, the junction kept 4 bases outside the gene matches. Researchers ran the PCR with 60 Vbeta and 13 Jbeta primers. TCRdb's table, derived via immunoSEQ multiplex PCR, lists solely in-frame clones and lacks some. The sample lists 200,000 or so clones, around 77% occurring once. This clone was detected only a few times. The source material was PBMCs. The genes are TRBV30 and TRBJ1-5; TRBD1 matches 7 bases. This clonotype originated in a woman between 25 and 40 years old in good health and CMV-seronegative. CDR3: CAWSKGAGQPQHF. The CDR3 DNA sequence: TGTGCCTGGAGTAAGGGGGCAGGTCAGCCCCAGCATTTT. The full variable domain, its missing parts supplied by reference TRBV30 and TRBJ1-5, is SQTIHQWPATLVQPVGSPLSLECTVEGTSNPNLYWYRQAAGRGLQLLFYSVGIGQISSEVPQNLSASRPQDRQFILSSKKLLLSDSGFYLCAWSKGAGQPQHFGDGTRLSIL.